This T cell receptor beta chain was sequenced during a study of patients and donors after allogeneic stem cell transplantation. TCRdb reprocessed the RT-PCR reads via MiXCR and lists one record per CDR3 protein. This table holds approximately 410,000 distinct CDR3 sequences, roughly 16% found once. The CDR3 is made up of 15 amino acids. V was cut by 1 base and J by 4 bases, with 9 bases left in between. Germline V gene data show CDR1 as SGHNT and CDR2 as YYREEE (reference sequence). This clonotype was found once. The chain links TRBV5-4 to TRBJ2-6; D not resolved. This receptor was identified in a human donor who was either an allogeneic HSCT recipient or a stem cell or donor lymphocyte infusion donor (not recorded which). It is not recorded whose cells these are; they may come from a transplant donor. Sequenced input: blood, either unsorted or a sorted T cell fraction (not recorded which). CDR3 coding DNA: TGTGCCAGCAGCTTGCTGATGCAAGGGGCCAACGTCCTGACTTTC. This encodes CASSLLMQGANVLTF.